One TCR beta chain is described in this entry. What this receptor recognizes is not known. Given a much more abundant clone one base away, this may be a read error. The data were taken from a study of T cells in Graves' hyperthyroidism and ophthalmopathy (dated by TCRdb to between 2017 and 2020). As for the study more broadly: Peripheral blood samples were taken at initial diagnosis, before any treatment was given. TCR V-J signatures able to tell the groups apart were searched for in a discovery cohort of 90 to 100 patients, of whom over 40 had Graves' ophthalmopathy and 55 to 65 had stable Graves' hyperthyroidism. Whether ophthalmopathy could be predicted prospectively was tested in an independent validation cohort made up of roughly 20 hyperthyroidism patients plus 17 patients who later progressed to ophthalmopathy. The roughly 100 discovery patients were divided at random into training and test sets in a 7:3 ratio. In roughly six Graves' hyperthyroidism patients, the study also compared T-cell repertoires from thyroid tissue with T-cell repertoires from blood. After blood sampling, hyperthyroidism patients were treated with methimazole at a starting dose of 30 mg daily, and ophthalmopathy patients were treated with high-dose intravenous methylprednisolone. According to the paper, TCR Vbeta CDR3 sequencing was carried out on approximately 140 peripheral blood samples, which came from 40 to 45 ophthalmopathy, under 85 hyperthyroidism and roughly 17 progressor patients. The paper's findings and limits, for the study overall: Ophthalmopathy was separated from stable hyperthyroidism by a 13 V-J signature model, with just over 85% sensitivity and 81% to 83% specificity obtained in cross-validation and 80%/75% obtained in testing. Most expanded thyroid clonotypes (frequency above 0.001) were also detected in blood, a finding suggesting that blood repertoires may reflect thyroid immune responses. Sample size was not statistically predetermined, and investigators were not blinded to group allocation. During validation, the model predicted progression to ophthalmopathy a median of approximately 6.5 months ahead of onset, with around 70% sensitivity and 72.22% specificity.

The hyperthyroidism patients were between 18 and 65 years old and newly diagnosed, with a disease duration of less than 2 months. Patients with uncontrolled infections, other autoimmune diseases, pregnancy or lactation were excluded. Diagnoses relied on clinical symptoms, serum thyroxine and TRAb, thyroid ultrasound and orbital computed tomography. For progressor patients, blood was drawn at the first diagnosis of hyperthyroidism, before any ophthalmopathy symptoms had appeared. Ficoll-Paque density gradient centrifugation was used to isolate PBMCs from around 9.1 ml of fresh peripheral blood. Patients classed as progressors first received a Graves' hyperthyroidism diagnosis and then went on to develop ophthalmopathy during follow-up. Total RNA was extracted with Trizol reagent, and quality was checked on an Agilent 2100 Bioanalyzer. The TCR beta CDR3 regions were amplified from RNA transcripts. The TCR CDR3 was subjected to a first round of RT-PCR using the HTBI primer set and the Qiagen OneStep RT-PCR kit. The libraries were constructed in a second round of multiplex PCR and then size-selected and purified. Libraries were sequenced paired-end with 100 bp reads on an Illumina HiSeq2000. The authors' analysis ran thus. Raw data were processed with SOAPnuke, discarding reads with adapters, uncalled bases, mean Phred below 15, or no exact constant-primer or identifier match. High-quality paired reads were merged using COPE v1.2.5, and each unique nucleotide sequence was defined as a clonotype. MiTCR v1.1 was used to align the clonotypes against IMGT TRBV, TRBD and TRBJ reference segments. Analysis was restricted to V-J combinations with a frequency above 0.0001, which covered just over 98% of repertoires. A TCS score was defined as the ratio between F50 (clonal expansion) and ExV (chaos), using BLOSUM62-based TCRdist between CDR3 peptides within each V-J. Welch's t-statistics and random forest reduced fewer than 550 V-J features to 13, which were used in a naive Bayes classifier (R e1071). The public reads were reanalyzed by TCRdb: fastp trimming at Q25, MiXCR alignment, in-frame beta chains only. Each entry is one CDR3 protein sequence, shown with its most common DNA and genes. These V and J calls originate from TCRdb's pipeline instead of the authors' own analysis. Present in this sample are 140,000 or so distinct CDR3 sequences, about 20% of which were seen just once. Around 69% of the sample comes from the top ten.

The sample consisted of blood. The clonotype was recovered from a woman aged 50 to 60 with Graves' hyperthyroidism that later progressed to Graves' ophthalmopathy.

The CDR3 amino acid sequence is: CASSYSISGNSYNEQYF. The nucleotide sequence reads TGTGCCAGCAGTTATTCCATTAGCGGGAACTCCTACAATGAGCAGTACTTC. The chain is made from TRBV12-3 or TRBV12-4 and TRBJ2-1; 8 bases in the middle match TRBD2. The J call may be wrong; the DNA end is better matched by TRBJ2-7. The CDR3 contains 17 residues, cysteine and phenylalanine counted. The DNA shown is the 51-base CDR3, in frame from base 1.